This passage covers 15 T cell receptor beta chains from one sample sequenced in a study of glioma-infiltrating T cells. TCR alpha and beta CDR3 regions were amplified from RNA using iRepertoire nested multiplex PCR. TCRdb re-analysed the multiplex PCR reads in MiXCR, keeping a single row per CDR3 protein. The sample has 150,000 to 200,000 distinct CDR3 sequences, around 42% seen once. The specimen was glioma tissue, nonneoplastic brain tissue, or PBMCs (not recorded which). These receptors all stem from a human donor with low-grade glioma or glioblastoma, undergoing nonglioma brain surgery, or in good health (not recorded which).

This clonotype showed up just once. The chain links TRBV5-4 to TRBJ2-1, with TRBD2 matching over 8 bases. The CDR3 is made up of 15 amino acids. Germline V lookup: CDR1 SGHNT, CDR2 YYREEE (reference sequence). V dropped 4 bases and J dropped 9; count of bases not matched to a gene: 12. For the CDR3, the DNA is TGTGCCAGCAGCACGACTAGCGTGGGCCGCGCTGAGCAGTTCTTC. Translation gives CASSTTSVGRAEQFF.

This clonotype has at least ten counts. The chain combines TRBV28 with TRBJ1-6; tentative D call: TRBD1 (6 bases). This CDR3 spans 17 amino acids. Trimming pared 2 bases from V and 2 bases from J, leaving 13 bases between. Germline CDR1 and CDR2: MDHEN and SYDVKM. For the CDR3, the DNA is TGTGCCAGCAGTTTAGCTTCGACAGGAACCTATAATTCACCCCTCCACTTT. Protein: CASSLASTGTYNSPLHF.

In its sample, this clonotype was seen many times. CDR3 nucleotides: TGTGCCAGCAGTTACTCGAAAAGCGCGAGGGATGGCTACACCTTC. This sequence encodes CASSYSKSARDGYTF. The J gene is TRBJ1-2, the V gene TRBV6-6; D not resolved. Trimming removed 0 bases at V and 6 bases at J, with 14 bases between. This CDR3 is built from 15 residues. The germline CDR1 and CDR2 sequences are MNHNY and SVGAGI (reference sequence).

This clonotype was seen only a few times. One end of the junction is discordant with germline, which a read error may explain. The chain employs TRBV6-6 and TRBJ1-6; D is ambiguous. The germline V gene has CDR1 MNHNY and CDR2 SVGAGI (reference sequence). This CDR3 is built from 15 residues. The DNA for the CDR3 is TGTGCCAGCAGTTACTCGGAGCCCTATAATCCACCCCTCCACTTT. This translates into CASSYSEPYNPPLHF.

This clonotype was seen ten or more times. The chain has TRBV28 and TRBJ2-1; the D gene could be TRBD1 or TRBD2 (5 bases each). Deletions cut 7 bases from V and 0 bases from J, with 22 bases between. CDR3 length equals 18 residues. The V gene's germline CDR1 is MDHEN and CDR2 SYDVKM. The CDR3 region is CASTPSPVGGSSYNEQFF. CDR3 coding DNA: TGTGCCAGCACCCCTAGTCCCGTTGGGGGAAGCTCCTACAATGAGCAGTTCTTC. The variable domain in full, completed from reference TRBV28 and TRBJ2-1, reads DVKVTQSSRYLVKRTGEKVFLECVQDMDHENMFWYRQDPGLGLRLIYFSYDVKMKEKGDIPEGYSVSREKKERFSLILESASTNQTSMYLCASTPSPVGGSSYNEQFFGPGTRLTVL.

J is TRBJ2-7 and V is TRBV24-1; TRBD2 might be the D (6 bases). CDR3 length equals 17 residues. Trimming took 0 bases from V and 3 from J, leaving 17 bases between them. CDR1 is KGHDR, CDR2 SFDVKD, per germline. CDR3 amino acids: CATSDLGPARGIYEQYF. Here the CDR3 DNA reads TGTGCCACCAGTGATTTGGGCCCTGCGCGGGGCATCTACGAGCAGTACTTC.

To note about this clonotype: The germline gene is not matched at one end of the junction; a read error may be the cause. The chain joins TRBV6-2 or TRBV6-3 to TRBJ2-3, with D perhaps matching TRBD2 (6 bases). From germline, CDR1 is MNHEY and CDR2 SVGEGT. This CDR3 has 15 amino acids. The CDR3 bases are TGTGCAAGCAGTGCTTCTAGAGGGAGGTCAGATACGCAGTATTTT. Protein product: CASSASRGRSDTQYF.

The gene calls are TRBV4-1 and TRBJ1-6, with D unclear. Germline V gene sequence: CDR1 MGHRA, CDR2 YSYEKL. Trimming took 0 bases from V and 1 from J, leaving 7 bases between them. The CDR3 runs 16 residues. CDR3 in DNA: TGCGCCAGCAGCCAAGATCAGGAATCCTATAATTCACCCCTCCACTTT. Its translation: CASSQDQESYNSPLHF.

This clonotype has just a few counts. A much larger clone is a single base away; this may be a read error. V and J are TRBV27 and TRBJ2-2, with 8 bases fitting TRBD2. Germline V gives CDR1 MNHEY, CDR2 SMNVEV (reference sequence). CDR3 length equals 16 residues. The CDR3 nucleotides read TGTGCCAGCAGTTCTCGACTAGCGTCTAATACCGGGGAGCTGCTTTTT. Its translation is CASSSRLASNTGELLF.

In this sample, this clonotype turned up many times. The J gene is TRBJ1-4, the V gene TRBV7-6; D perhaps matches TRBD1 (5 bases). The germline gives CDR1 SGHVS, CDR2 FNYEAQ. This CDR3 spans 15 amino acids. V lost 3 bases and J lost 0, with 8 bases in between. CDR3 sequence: CASSFGTATNEKLFF. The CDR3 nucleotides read TGTGCCAGCAGCTTCGGGACCGCAACTAATGAAAAACTGTTTTTT.

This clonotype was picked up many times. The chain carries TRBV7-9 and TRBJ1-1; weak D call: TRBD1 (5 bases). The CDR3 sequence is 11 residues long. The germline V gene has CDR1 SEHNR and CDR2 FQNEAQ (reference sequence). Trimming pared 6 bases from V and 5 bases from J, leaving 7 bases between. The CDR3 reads CASRRGTEAFF. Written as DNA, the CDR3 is TGTGCCAGCAGGAGGGGTACTGAAGCTTTCTTT.

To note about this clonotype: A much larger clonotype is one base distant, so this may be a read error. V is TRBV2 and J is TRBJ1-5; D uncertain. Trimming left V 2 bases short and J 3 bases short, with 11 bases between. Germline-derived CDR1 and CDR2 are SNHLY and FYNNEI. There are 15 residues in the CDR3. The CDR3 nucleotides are TGTGCCAGCAGTGAATTTCAGGCTGCCAATCAGCCCCAGCATTTT. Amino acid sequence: CASSEFQAANQPQHF. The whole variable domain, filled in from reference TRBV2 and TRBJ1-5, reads EPEVTQTPSHQVTQMGQEVILRCVPISNHLYFYWYRQILGQKVEFLVSFYNNEISEKSEIFDDQFSVERPDGSNFTLKIRSTKLEDSAMYFCASSEFQAANQPQHFGDGTRLSIL.

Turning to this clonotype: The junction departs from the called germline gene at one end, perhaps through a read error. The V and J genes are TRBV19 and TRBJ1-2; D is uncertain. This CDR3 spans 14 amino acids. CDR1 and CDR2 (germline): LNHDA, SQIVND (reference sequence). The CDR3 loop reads CDSSIGRKNYGYTF. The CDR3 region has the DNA TGTGACAGTAGTATTGGCCGGAAAAACTATGGCTACACCTTC. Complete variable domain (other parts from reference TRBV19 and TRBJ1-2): DGGITQSPKYLFRKEGQNVTLSCEQNLNHDAMYWYRQDPGQGLRLIYYSQIVNDFQKGDIAEGYSVSREKKESFPLTVTSAQKNPTAFYLCDSSIGRKNYGYTFGSGTRLTVV.

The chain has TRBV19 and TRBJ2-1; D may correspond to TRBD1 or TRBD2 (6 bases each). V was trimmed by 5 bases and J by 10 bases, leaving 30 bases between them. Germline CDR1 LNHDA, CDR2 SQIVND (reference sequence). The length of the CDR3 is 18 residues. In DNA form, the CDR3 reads TGTGCCAGTAGTCTCAGAGGGGGGCGACGAAGCCTTTACAGCGAGCAGTTCTTC. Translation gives CASSLRGGRRSLYSEQFF.

CDR3 sequence: CASSLVGIPYEQYF. In nucleotides, the CDR3 is TGTGCCAGCAGCTTAGTAGGGATCCCCTACGAGCAGTACTTC. This rearrangement joins TRBV7-2 to TRBJ2-7; no clear D gene. Trimming took 1 base from V and 2 from J, leaving 9 bases between them. From germline, CDR1 is SGHTA and CDR2 FQGNSA. The CDR3 sequence is 14 residues long. Drawing the rest from reference TRBV7-2 and TRBJ2-7, the complete variable domain is GAGVSQSPSNKVTEKGKDVELRCDPISGHTALYWYRQSLGQGLEFLIYFQGNSAPDKSGLPSDRFSAERTGGSVSTLTIQRTQQEDSAVYLCASSLVGIPYEQYFGPGTRLTVT.